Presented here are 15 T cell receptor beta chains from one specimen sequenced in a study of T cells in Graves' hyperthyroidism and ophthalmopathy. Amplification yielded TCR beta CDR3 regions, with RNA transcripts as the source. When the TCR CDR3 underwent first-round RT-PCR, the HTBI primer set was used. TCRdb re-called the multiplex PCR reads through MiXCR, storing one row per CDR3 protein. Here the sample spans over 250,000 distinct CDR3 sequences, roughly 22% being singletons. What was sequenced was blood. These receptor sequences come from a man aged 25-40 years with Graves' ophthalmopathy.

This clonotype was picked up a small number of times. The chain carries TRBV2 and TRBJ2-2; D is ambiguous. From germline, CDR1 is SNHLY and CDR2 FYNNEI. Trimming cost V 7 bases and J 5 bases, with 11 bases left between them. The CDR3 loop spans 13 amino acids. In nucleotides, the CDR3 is TGTGCCAGCAAGGGTCCAGTGACCGGGGAGCTGTTTTTT. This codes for CASKGPVTGELFF.

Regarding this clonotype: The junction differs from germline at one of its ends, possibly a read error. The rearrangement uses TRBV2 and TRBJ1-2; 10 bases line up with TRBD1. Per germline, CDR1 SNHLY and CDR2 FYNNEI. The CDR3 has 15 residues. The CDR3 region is CASILRTGGNYGYAF. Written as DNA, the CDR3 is TGTGCCAGCATTTTGCGGACAGGGGGTAACTATGGCTACGCCTTC.

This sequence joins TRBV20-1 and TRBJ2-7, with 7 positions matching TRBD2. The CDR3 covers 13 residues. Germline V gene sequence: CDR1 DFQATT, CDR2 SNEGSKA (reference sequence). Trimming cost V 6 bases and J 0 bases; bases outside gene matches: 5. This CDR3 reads CSALAVSSYEQYF. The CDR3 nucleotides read TGCAGTGCCCTAGCGGTAAGCTCCTACGAGCAGTACTTC.

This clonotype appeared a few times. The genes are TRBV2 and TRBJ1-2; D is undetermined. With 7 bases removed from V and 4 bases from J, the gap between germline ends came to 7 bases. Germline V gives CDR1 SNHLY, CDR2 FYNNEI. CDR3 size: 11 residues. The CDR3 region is CASMERYGYTF. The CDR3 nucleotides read TGTGCCAGCATGGAGCGCTATGGCTACACCTTC.

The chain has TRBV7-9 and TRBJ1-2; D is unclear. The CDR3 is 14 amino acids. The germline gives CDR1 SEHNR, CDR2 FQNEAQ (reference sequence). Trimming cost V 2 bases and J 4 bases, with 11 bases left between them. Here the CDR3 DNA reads TGTGCCAGCAGCTTAATCGGTCCCGTCTATGGCTACACCTTC. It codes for CASSLIGPVYGYTF.

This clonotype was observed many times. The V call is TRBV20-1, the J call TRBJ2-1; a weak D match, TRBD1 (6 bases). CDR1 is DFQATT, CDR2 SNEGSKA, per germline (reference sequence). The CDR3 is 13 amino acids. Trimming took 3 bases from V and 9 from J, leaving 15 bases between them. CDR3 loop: CSASGGRGGEQFF. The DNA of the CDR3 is TGCAGTGCTAGTGGGGGCCGCGGCGGTGAGCAGTTCTTC.

The CDR3 sequence: CSASREQGGSYEQYF. The CDR3 region has the DNA TGCAGTGCCTCCCGGGAACAGGGAGGATCCTACGAGCAGTACTTC. V usage is TRBV20-1 and J usage is TRBJ2-7; D is perhaps TRBD1 or TRBD2 (6 bases each). V lost 6 bases, J lost 1 base, and 19 bases lay in between. The CDR3 totals 15 residues. Germline assignment: CDR1 DFQATT and CDR2 SNEGSKA (reference sequence).

The CDR3 protein is CASSTRPGGYTF. The CDR3 DNA follows: TGTGCCAGCAGCACGCGTCCGGGGGGCTACACCTTC. The rearrangement joins TRBV11-2 to TRBJ1-2, with unresolved D. Trimming removed 5 bases from V and 8 bases from J, with 12 bases in between. The CDR3 covers 12 residues. Germline CDR1 is SGHAT and CDR2 is FQNNGV.

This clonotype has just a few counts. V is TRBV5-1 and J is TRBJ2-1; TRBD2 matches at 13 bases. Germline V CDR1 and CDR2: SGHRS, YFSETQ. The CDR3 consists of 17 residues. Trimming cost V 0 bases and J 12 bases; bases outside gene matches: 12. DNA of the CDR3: TGCGCCAGCAGCTTGGCTGGGACTAGCGGGGCCGTGGTAGGGCAGTTCTTC. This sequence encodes CASSLAGTSGAVVGQFF.

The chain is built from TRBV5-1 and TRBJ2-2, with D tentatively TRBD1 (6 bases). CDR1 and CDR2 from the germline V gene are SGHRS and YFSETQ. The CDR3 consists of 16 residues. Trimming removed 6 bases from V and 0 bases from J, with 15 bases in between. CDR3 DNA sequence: TGCGCCAGCACAAGGGGACAACATTCGAACACCGGGGAGCTGTTTTTT. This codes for CASTRGQHSNTGELFF.

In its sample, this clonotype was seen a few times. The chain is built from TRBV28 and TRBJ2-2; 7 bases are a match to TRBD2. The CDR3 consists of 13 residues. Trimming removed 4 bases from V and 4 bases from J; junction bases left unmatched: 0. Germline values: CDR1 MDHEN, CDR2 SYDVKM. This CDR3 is CASSWTSTGELFF. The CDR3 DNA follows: TGTGCCAGCAGTTGGACTAGCACCGGGGAGCTGTTTTTT.

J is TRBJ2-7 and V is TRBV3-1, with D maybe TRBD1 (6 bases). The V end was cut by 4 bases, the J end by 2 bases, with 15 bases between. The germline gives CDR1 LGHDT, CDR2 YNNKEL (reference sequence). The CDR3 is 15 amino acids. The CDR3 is CASSLRLDRAYEQYF. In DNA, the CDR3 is TGTGCCAGCAGCCTCCGCCTGGACAGAGCCTACGAGCAGTACTTC.

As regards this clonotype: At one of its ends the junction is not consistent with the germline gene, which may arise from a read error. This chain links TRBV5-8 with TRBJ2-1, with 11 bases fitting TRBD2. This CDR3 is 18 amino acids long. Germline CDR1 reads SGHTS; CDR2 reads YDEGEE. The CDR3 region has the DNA TGTGCCAGCAGCTTGGTAACGACTAGCGGGATAGCATACAATGAGCAGTCCTTC. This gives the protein CASSLVTTSGIAYNEQSF. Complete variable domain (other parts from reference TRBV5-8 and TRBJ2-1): EAGVTQSPTHLIKTRGQQATLRCSPISGHTSVYWYQQALGLGLQFLLWYDEGEERNRGNFPPRFSGRQFPNYSSELNVNALELEDSALYLCASSLVTTSGIAYNEQSFGPGTRLTVL.

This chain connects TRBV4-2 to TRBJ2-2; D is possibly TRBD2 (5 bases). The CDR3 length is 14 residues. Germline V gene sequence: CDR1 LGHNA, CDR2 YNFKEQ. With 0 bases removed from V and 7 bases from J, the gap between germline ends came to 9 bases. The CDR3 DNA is TGTGCCAGCAGCCAAGATAGGCGGGTCGGGGAGCTGTTTTTT. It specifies CASSQDRRVGELFF.

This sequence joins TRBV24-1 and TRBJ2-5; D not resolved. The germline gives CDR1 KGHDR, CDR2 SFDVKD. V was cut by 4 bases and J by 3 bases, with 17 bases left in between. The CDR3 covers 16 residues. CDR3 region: CATSEGRTVRKETQYF. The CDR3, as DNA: TGTGCCACCAGTGAAGGTCGGACGGTTCGTAAAGAGACCCAGTACTTC.